This is a list of T cell receptor beta chains from one sample in a study of cytomegalovirus exposure and HLA in healthy donors. Sequenced by immunoSEQ multiplex PCR; TCRdb stores in-frame clones only, minus some. This sample has some 270,000 clones, with 75% to 90% found just once. Sequencing used PBMCs. The origin of the receptors is a girl aged 2-10 years in good health and CMV-seronegative. Both conserved end residues are part of each CDR3. D genes are given only for firm matches. Clone size is not always given. Where it is, it says once, few, many or a class for expanded clones.

DNA: TGTGCCAGCAGCCCTGGACAGGGTGCCACAGATACGCAGTATTTT
CDR3: CASSPGQGATDTQYF
size: NA
length: 15
J: TRBJ2-3
V: TRBV7-2
D: TRBD1

DNA: TGTGCCAGCAGTGAACAGGCACTGGTCATGAACACTGAAGCTTTCTTT
CDR3: CASSEQALVMNTEAFF
size: NA
length: 16
J: TRBJ1-1
V: TRBV2
D: NA

DNA: TGTGCCAGCAGCCCAAGGGGGGGGGCAACTAATGAAAAACTGTTTTTT
CDR3: CASSPRGGATNEKLFF
size: NA
length: 16
J: TRBJ1-4
V: TRBV9
D: NA

DNA: TGTGCCAGCAGTTTATGGGCAGGGGGCGACCCAACTAATGAAAAACTGTTTTTT
CDR3: CASSLWAGGDPTNEKLFF
size: NA
length: 18
J: TRBJ1-4
V: TRBV27
D: TRBD1

DNA: TGCGCCAGCAGCTTGGTTGGCAAAAAATCAAGAGATACGCAGTATTTT
CDR3: CASSLVGKKSRDTQYF
size: NA
length: 16
J: TRBJ2-3
V: TRBV5-1
D: NA

DNA: TGTGCCAGTAGTATAGTTGGTCTACCTAACACCGGGGAGCTGTTTTTT
CDR3: CASSIVGLPNTGELFF
size: NA
length: 16
J: TRBJ2-2
V: TRBV19
D: NA

DNA: TGTGCCAGCAGCTTTGGGCAGGGTGCGTCCTACGAGCAGTACTTC
CDR3: CASSFGQGASYEQYF
size: NA
length: 15
J: TRBJ2-7
V: TRBV5-4
D: NA

DNA: TGTGCCAGCAGCCCCCGCGACATATACACTGAAGCTTTCTTT
CDR3: CASSPRDIYTEAFF
size: NA
length: 14
J: TRBJ1-1
V: TRBV28
D: NA

DNA: TGTGCCTGGAGTGACTCTCCCGGGACACCGAACACCGGGGAGCTGTTTTTT
CDR3: CAWSDSPGTPNTGELFF
size: NA
length: 17
J: TRBJ2-2
V: TRBV30
D: NA

DNA: TGTGCCAGCAGCAAAGAAAGACTCTCAAGGCATGGCTACACCTTC
CDR3: CASSKERLSRHGYTF
size: NA
length: 15
J: TRBJ1-2
V: TRBV14
D: NA

DNA: TGTGCCAGCAGCCGTGGGGGGGGCTACGAGCAGTACTTC
CDR3: CASSRGGGYEQYF
size: NA
length: 13
J: TRBJ2-7
V: TRBV7-7
D: TRBD2

DNA: TGTTCCAGCAGCTTAGAGTTTGGGGTGGACAGGGCGGAAGAAGAGACCCAGTACTTC
CDR3: CSSSLEFGVDRAEEETQYF
size: NA
length: 19
J: TRBJ2-5
V: TRBV7-9
D: TRBD1

DNA: TGTGCCAGCACGAGAACCTACGAGCAGTACTTC
CDR3: CASTRTYEQYF
size: NA
length: 11
J: TRBJ2-7
V: TRBV2
D: NA

DNA: TGTGCCAGCAGCGGGGGACTAGCGGAGCTTAGAGAGCAGTTCTTC
CDR3: CASSGGLAELREQFF
size: NA
length: 15
J: TRBJ2-1
V: TRBV13
D: TRBD2

DNA: TGTGCCAGCAGGGACAGTGGCACAGATACGCAGTATTTT
CDR3: CASRDSGTDTQYF
size: NA
length: 13
J: TRBJ2-3
V: TRBV6-5
D: NA

DNA: TGTGCCAGCAGCCCACCGGCTACTAGCGGGGGGTTCGACGGGGAGCTGTTTTTT
CDR3: CASSPPATSGGFDGELFF
size: NA
length: 18
J: TRBJ2-2
V: TRBV7-9
D: TRBD2

DNA: TGTGCCAGCAGCTTTCACAGGCTAGCGGGAATAAGCACCGGGGAGCTGTTTTTT
CDR3: CASSFHRLAGISTGELFF
size: NA
length: 18
J: TRBJ2-2
V: TRBV27
D: TRBD2

DNA: TGTGCCAGCTCACCCGTTCCTTGGGGACTACAGAGGAACTATGGCTACACCTTC
CDR3: CASSPVPWGLQRNYGYTF
size: NA
length: 18
J: TRBJ1-2
V: TRBV18
D: NA

DNA: TGTGCCAGCAATGTCGCGGGAACCTTCTCTGGAAACACCATATATTTT
CDR3: CASNVAGTFSGNTIYF
size: NA
length: 16
J: TRBJ1-3
V: TRBV28
D: NA

DNA: TGTGCCAGCAGTCATCACTCCGGACAGGGGCAAAAGGGTGGCTACACCTTC
CDR3: CASSHHSGQGQKGGYTF
size: NA
length: 17
J: TRBJ1-2
V: TRBV28
D: TRBD1

DNA: TGTGCCAGTAGTATGGTCGGCGGGGATACCTACGAGCAGTACTTC
CDR3: CASSMVGGDTYEQYF
size: NA
length: 15
J: TRBJ2-7
V: TRBV19
D: NA

DNA: TGTGCCAGCAGTGCTAGGACTAGCGGGGGGGCCAGGTCCTACGAGCAGTACTTC
CDR3: CASSARTSGGARSYEQYF
size: NA
length: 18
J: TRBJ2-7
V: TRBV6-1
D: TRBD2

DNA: TGTGCCAGCAGCTCGACTAGCGAGAACACCGGGGAGCTGTTTTTT
CDR3: CASSSTSENTGELFF
size: NA
length: 15
J: TRBJ2-2
V: TRBV7-3
D: TRBD2

DNA: TGTGCCAGCAGCTTTGGAGCAAATGAAAAACTGTTTTTT
CDR3: CASSFGANEKLFF
size: NA
length: 13
J: TRBJ1-4
V: TRBV11-2
D: NA

DNA: TGCGCCAGCAGCTTGAGGGGGTTTCAAGCGGGAGTCGCGGCACAGACCCAGTACTTC
CDR3: CASSLRGFQAGVAAQTQYF
size: NA
length: 19
J: TRBJ2-5
V: TRBV5-1
D: TRBD2

DNA: TGTGCCAGCGCACCTCCGGGACAGAGAACAGATACGCAGTATTTT
CDR3: CASAPPGQRTDTQYF
size: few
length: 15
J: TRBJ2-3
V: TRBV7-9
D: TRBD1

DNA: TGTGCCAGTAGTATCGGTGTCGGGACAGCCTACGAGCAGTACTTC
CDR3: CASSIGVGTAYEQYF
size: NA
length: 15
J: TRBJ2-7
V: TRBV19
D: TRBD1

DNA: TGTGCCAGCAGTTTAACTAGCGGGGGGGAGACCCAGTACTTC
CDR3: CASSLTSGGETQYF
size: NA
length: 14
J: TRBJ2-5
V: TRBV27
D: TRBD2

DNA: TGTGCCAGCAGCTTGAGGGGTGGGACAGGGGCGTCCACTGAAGCTTTCTTT
CDR3: CASSLRGGTGASTEAFF
size: NA
length: 17
J: TRBJ1-1
V: TRBV7-2
D: TRBD1

DNA: TGTGCCAGCAGTTTAGGACTCGCGAACACCGGGGAGCTGTTTTTT
CDR3: CASSLGLANTGELFF
size: NA
length: 15
J: TRBJ2-2
V: TRBV27
D: NA

DNA: TGCGCCAGCAGCATCGACGGGGGCAGGGGGGCTTTCTTT
CDR3: CASSIDGGRGAFF
size: NA
length: 13
J: TRBJ1-1
V: TRBV5-1
D: TRBD1

DNA: TGTGCCAGCTCACCGTCGGAGGGATACACTGAAGCTTTCTTT
CDR3: CASSPSEGYTEAFF
size: NA
length: 14
J: TRBJ1-1
V: TRBV18
D: NA

DNA: TGTGCCAGCTTGTCAGGGATTAGCGGGGCCTACGAGCAGTACTTC
CDR3: CASLSGISGAYEQYF
size: NA
length: 15
J: TRBJ2-7
V: TRBV28
D: TRBD2

DNA: TGTGCCAGCAGCGAGGAGTACCAAGAGACCCAGTACTTC
CDR3: CASSEEYQETQYF
size: NA
length: 13
J: TRBJ2-5
V: TRBV7-9
D: NA

DNA: TGCGCCAGCAGTCAATACAGGGGTGGGGGCAGGGACCAAGAGACCCAGTACTTC
CDR3: CASSQYRGGGRDQETQYF
size: NA
length: 18
J: TRBJ2-5
V: TRBV23-1
D: TRBD1

DNA: TGTGCCAGCGCGGACAACTCCTATAATTCACCCCTCCACTTT
CDR3: CASADNSYNSPLHF
size: NA
length: 14
J: TRBJ1-6
V: TRBV27
D: NA

DNA: TGTGCCAGCAGCTTCTGGCTAGCGGGAGGAATCTTTTACAATGAGCAGTTCTTC
CDR3: CASSFWLAGGIFYNEQFF
size: NA
length: 18
J: TRBJ2-1
V: TRBV7-9
D: TRBD2

DNA: TGTGCCAGCAGTCAGAAGGGGGTTCACTACGAGCAGTACTTC
CDR3: CASSQKGVHYEQYF
size: NA
length: 14
J: TRBJ2-7
V: TRBV27
D: NA

DNA: TGTGCCAGCAGCCCCGGGACAGGGCCTATTAATGGCTACACCTTC
CDR3: CASSPGTGPINGYTF
size: few
length: 15
J: TRBJ1-2
V: TRBV5-4
D: TRBD1

DNA: TGTGCCAGCAGGATAGTATACGAGCAGTACTTC
CDR3: CASRIVYEQYF
size: once
length: 11
J: TRBJ2-7
V: TRBV2
D: NA

DNA: TGTGCAAGTCTCGTAAGGCGGGCTAGCGGATACGAGCAGTACTTC
CDR3: CASLVRRASGYEQYF
size: NA
length: 15
J: TRBJ2-7
V: TRBV12-2
D: NA